A selection of T cell receptor beta chains follows, all from one sample in a study of spatial heterogeneity in lung cancer. One entry per CDR3 protein, called by TCRdb with MiXCR from the 5' RACE reads. The data show 39,000 or so distinct CDR3 sequences, 3.1% seen once. The sequencing used normal lung tissue next to the tumor, collected at surgery. The receptors come from a male donor with early-stage non-small cell lung cancer. CDR3s include the opening cysteine and the closing phenylalanine or tryptophan. The D gene is left open where the match is weak. Size tells how often a clone was seen (once, few, many) or the class of an expanded clone, and some rows leave it out.

clone size	J gene	D gene	V gene	CDR3 protein	CDR3 DNA
many	TRBJ2-3	NA	TRBV4-2	CASSQVGTAGGTDTQYF	TGTGCCAGCAGCCAAGTGGGGACAGCGGGGGGCACAGATACGCAGTATTTT
few	TRBJ2-7	TRBD2	TRBV5-1	CASSPGSAGADEQYF	TGCGCCAGCAGCCCCGGTTCTGCGGGAGCCGACGAGCAGTACTTC
many	TRBJ2-5	TRBD1	TRBV6-1	CASPKVTGDQETQYF	TGTGCCAGCCCAAAGGTGACAGGGGACCAAGAGACCCAGTACTTC
many	TRBJ1-2	NA	TRBV2	CASRAGRLSMEDGYTF	TGTGCCAGCAGGGCTGGGCGGTTGTCCATGGAGGATGGCTACACCTTC
many	TRBJ2-2	NA	TRBV6-6	CASSYNTGELFF	TGTGCCAGCAGTTATAACACCGGGGAGCTGTTTTTT
many	TRBJ1-1	TRBD1	TRBV12-3/TRBV12-4	CASRTGTTEAFF	TGTGCCAGTAGGACAGGGACCACTGAAGCTTTCTTT
many	TRBJ2-7	TRBD1	TRBV12-3/TRBV12-4	CASSLGTGPYEQYF	TGTGCCAGCAGTTTAGGGACAGGCCCCTACGAGCAGTACTTC
many	TRBJ1-1	NA	TRBV3-1	CASSQGTNTEAFF	TGTGCCAGCAGCCAAGGGACGAACACTGAAGCTTTCTTT
NA	TRBJ1-2	TRBD1	TRBV27	CASSRKLGQLYGYTF	TGTGCCAGCAGTCGGAAATTGGGACAGCTCTATGGCTACACCTTC
many	TRBJ2-7	TRBD1	TRBV29-1	CSVAGTGDPEEQYF	TGCAGCGTGGCCGGGACAGGGGATCCGGAGGAGCAGTACTTC
many	TRBJ2-3	TRBD1	TRBV27	CASSPTGGDTQYF	TGTGCCAGCAGTCCGACAGGGGGTGATACGCAGTATTTT
many	TRBJ2-7	NA	TRBV7-6	CASSLIGGPVYEQYF	TGTGCCAGCAGCTTAATCGGAGGGCCGGTCTACGAGCAGTACTTC
many	TRBJ1-2	TRBD1	TRBV28	CASRNPQGQGYGYTF	TGTGCCAGCAGGAATCCACAGGGGCAGGGCTATGGCTACACCTTC
many	TRBJ2-1	TRBD2	TRBV7-8	CASSLTSGAYNEQFF	TGTGCCAGCAGCTTAACTAGCGGGGCCTACAATGAGCAGTTCTTC
many	TRBJ2-4	TRBD2	TRBV29-1	CSVALTGGNEGKNIQYF	TGCAGCGTTGCCCTAACGGGGGGGAATGAAGGCAAAAACATTCAGTACTTC
many	TRBJ2-3	NA	TRBV21-1	CASSKVFWGGGDTDTQYF	TGTGCCAGCAGCAAAGTCTTTTGGGGTGGGGGCGACACAGATACGCAGTATTTT
many	TRBJ2-3	NA	TRBV10-3	CAISEHTDTQYF	TGTGCCATCAGTGAGCACACAGATACGCAGTATTTT
many	TRBJ2-6	NA	TRBV6-1	CASSGGVSGANVLTF	TGTGCCAGCAGTGGTGGAGTCTCTGGGGCCAACGTCCTGACTTTC
many	TRBJ1-3	NA	TRBV5-1	CARDATGHSGNTIYF	TGCGCCAGGGACGCAACAGGGCACTCTGGAAACACCATATATTTT
many	TRBJ2-1	NA	TRBV12-3/TRBV12-4	CASSSSDEQFF	TGTGCCAGCAGTTCTAGCGATGAGCAGTTCTTC
many	TRBJ2-5	NA	TRBV29-1	CSDSWRAGETQYF	TGCAGCGACAGTTGGAGGGCTGGAGAGACCCAGTACTTC
many	TRBJ2-6	NA	TRBV14	CASSQWGSGANVLTF	TGTGCCAGCAGCCAATGGGGTTCTGGGGCCAACGTCCTGACTTTC
NA	TRBJ2-5	NA	TRBV20-1	CSARDFQGEETQYF	TGCAGTGCTAGAGATTTCCAGGGCGAAGAGACCCAGTACTTC
many	TRBJ2-4	TRBD2	TRBV20-1	CSAPLASASGSGIQYF	TGCAGTGCTCCCCTGGCATCGGCTAGCGGGAGTGGCATTCAGTACTTC
many	TRBJ2-5	TRBD2	TRBV5-5	CASSFSGTSSETQYF	TGTGCCAGCAGCTTCTCCGGGACTAGTTCAGAGACCCAGTACTTC
many	TRBJ1-1	TRBD1	TRBV4-1	CASSPGQGFAAFF	TGCGCCAGCAGCCCGGGACAGGGTTTTGCAGCTTTCTTT
many	TRBJ2-1	NA	TRBV6-1	CASSGTTNEQFF	TGTGCCAGCAGTGGCACTACCAATGAGCAGTTCTTC
many	TRBJ2-3	TRBD2	TRBV5-1	CASSLDPAGSTDTQYF	TGCGCCAGCAGCTTGGATCCAGCGGGGAGCACAGATACGCAGTATTTT
many	TRBJ2-5	TRBD1	TRBV13	CASSFGTALETQYF	TGTGCCAGCAGCTTCGGGACAGCTTTAGAGACCCAGTACTTC
many	TRBJ1-1	NA	TRBV28	CASSSSPGSQNTEAFF	TGTGCCAGCAGTTCATCCCCGGGGTCTCAAAACACTGAAGCTTTCTTT
many	TRBJ2-3	TRBD1	TRBV6-1	CASSEPGAGGGDTQYF	TGTGCCAGCAGTGAGCCGGGGGCAGGGGGCGGTGATACGCAGTATTTT
many	TRBJ1-5	NA	TRBV6-2/TRBV6-3	CASSSTGPGNQPQHF	TGTGCCAGCAGTTCGACAGGCCCGGGCAATCAGCCCCAGCATTTT
many	TRBJ1-5	TRBD1	TRBV12-3/TRBV12-4	CASSLARGTGMVQPQHF	TGTGCCAGCAGTTTAGCGCGGGGGACAGGGATGGTTCAGCCCCAGCATTTT
many	TRBJ2-2	NA	TRBV5-1	CASSRITGELFF	TGCGCCAGCAGCCGAATCACCGGGGAGCTGTTTTTT
many	TRBJ2-5	NA	TRBV5-4	CASSSAGAQETQYF	TGTGCCAGCAGCTCGGCGGGGGCACAAGAGACCCAGTACTTC
NA	TRBJ1-1	NA	TRBV28	CASNYRGTEALF	TGTGCCAGCAACTACCGGGGCACCGAAGCTTTGTTT
many	TRBJ2-3	NA	TRBV28	CASSSGSTDTQYF	TGTGCCAGCAGCAGCGGTAGCACAGATACGCAGTATTTT
many	TRBJ1-1	NA	TRBV29-1	CSVVLTEAFF	TGCAGCGTTGTGCTCACTGAAGCTTTCTTT
many	TRBJ2-7	NA	TRBV5-6	CASSLGGGFYEQYF	TGTGCCAGCAGCTTGGGCGGCGGATTCTACGAGCAGTACTTC
many	TRBJ2-3	NA	TRBV24-1	CATSVGRIISDTQYF	TGTGCCACCAGTGTTGGACGGATTATATCGGATACGCAGTATTTT
many	TRBJ2-7	TRBD1	TRBV3-1	CASSQSGQGVHEQYF	TGTGCCAGCAGCCAAAGTGGCCAGGGGGTCCACGAGCAGTACTTC
few	TRBJ1-4	NA	TRBV18	CASQREPGSEKLFF	TGTGCCAGCCAACGAGAGCCGGGGTCCGAAAAACTGTTTTTT
many	TRBJ1-1	TRBD1	TRBV6-5	CASRTGQAGTTEAFF	TGTGCCAGCAGAACCGGACAGGCGGGGACCACTGAAGCTTTCTTT
many	TRBJ2-1	TRBD2	TRBV5-1	CASRAGLAPNNEQFF	TGCGCCAGCAGGGCGGGACTAGCGCCAAACAATGAGCAGTTCTTC
many	TRBJ2-1	TRBD2	TRBV3-1	CASTNGLSGLAPYNEQFF	TGTGCCAGCACCAATGGGCTTTCCGGACTAGCACCCTACAATGAGCAGTTCTTC
many	TRBJ2-5	NA	TRBV12-3/TRBV12-4	CASSPTSGVWEQETQYF	TGTGCCAGCAGTCCAACGTCGGGAGTATGGGAACAGGAGACCCAGTACTTC
many	TRBJ2-2	NA	TRBV9	CASSVEEYTGELFF	TGTGCCAGCAGCGTAGAAGAATACACCGGGGAGCTGTTTTTT
many	TRBJ2-3	TRBD2	TRBV7-8	CASSSELAGGPPTDTQYF	TGTGCCAGCAGCTCGGAACTAGCGGGGGGGCCCCCCACAGATACGCAGTATTTT
many	TRBJ1-6	NA	TRBV3-1	CASTFNPPRSPLHF	TGTGCCAGCACCTTCAATCCTCCCCGGTCACCCCTCCACTTT
many	TRBJ1-2	NA	TRBV11-3	CASSLSGYTF	TGTGCCAGCAGCCTCTCTGGCTACACCTTC
many	TRBJ2-3	NA	TRBV29-1	CSVEDLNADTQYF	TGCAGCGTTGAAGATCTTAACGCTGATACGCAGTATTTT
many	TRBJ1-4	NA	TRBV12-3/TRBV12-4	CASRPGYGDEKLFF	TGTGCCAGCAGGCCTGGATACGGGGATGAAAAACTGTTTTTT
few	TRBJ2-7	NA	TRBV7-9	CASSLGGRNEQYF	TGTGCCAGCAGCTTAGGAGGGCGTAACGAGCAGTACTTC
few	TRBJ2-3	NA	TRBV24-1	CATSDSKATDTQYF	TGTGCCACCAGTGATTCGAAAGCCACAGATACGCAGTATTTT
many	TRBJ2-7	TRBD1	TRBV28	CATGSGTVSYEQYF	TGTGCCACCGGTTCCGGGACAGTTTCCTACGAGCAGTACTTC
many	TRBJ2-3	NA	TRBV12-3/TRBV12-4	CASSSVHTQYF	TGTGCCAGCTCTAGCGTACATACGCAGTATTTT
few	TRBJ1-3	NA	TRBV6-5	CASRALSSGNTIYF	TGTGCCAGCAGAGCGTTGAGCTCTGGAAACACCATATATTTT